A single T cell receptor (beta chain) is shown here with its context. With 0 bases removed from V and 0 bases from J, the gap between germline ends came to 7 bases. Germline CDR1 is SGHRS and CDR2 is YFSETQ. The CDR3 has 15 residues. Profiled with immunoSEQ multiplex PCR; TCRdb holds only in-frame clones, not every one. The profile covers under 7,500 clones, with around three quarters appearing a single time and about 10% taken by the ten largest. This entry belongs to a study of immune evolution from preneoplasia to lung adenocarcinoma. The chain carries TRBV5-1 and TRBJ2-1; no clear D gene. Sequencing was performed on FFPE minimally invasive lung adenocarcinoma tissue. The receptor's source is a person aged 60-80 years with lung adenocarcinoma. The CDR3 DNA reads TGCGCCAGCAGCTTGGACCGTAGCTCCTACAATGAGCAGTTCTTC. Amino acid sequence: CASSLDRSSYNEQFF. Filled out from reference TRBV5-1 and TRBJ2-1, the complete variable domain reads KAGVTQTPRYLIKTRGQQVTLSCSPISGHRSVSWYQQTPGQGLQFLFEYFSETQRNKGNFPGRFSGRQFSNSRSEMNVSTLELGDSALYLCASSLDRSSYNEQFFGPGTRLTVL.